The next 19 T cell receptor beta chains were all read from a single sample in a study of blood T cell repertoires in COVID-19. Sequencing was performed with immunoSEQ multiplex PCR; in TCRdb, only in-frame clones are kept and a portion is missing. The data contain about 230,000 clones, about 87% of them singletons. The sample was PBMCs or T cells enriched from blood (not recorded which). Every receptor here comes from a woman in her 40s with acute COVID-19.

This clone was counted a single time. CDR3 DNA sequence: TGTGCCAGCAGCGTCTCTGGACAGGGTAAGCAGTTCTTC. Encoded protein: CASSVSGQGKQFF. The chain couples TRBV9 to TRBJ2-1, with 8 bases matching TRBD1. V was clipped by 2 bases and J by 11 bases; unmatched bases: 6. Germline-derived CDR1 and CDR2 are SGDLS and YYNGEE. This CDR3 has 13 amino acids.

The rearrangement links TRBV7-2 to TRBJ1-2; D is unclear. The V gene lost 2 bases and the J gene lost 8 bases, with 12 bases spanning the gap. The CDR3 covers 13 residues. Germline V gives CDR1 SGHTA, CDR2 FQGNSA. CDR3 nucleotides: TGTGCCAGCAGCTTATTGGAGGGCCGCGGCTACACCTTC. Encoded protein: CASSLLEGRGYTF.

The chain combines TRBV6-5 with TRBJ1-4; a weak D match, TRBD1 (6 bases). V shed 6 bases and J shed 6 bases, with 17 bases lying between them. Germline V CDR1 and CDR2: MNHEY, SVGAGI. This CDR3 region has 15 residues. CDR3 residues: CASRAHQGSYEKLFF. The CDR3 bases are TGTGCCAGCAGGGCCCACCAGGGGTCTTATGAAAAACTGTTTTTT.

The J gene is TRBJ2-7, the V gene TRBV10-1; TRBD2 matches 7 bases. Germline values: CDR1 WNHNN, CDR2 SYGVQD (reference sequence). The CDR3 sequence is 15 residues long. Trimming took 6 bases from V and 6 from J; bases not matched to a gene: 14. The CDR3: CASRVDKAWGGEQYV. CDR3 DNA: TGCGCCAGCAGGGTAGATAAAGCGTGGGGGGGCGAGCAGTACGTC.

This clone came up a few times. V gene TRBV5-6 combines with J gene TRBJ2-2, with D possibly being TRBD2 (5 bases). V lost 2 bases and J 0 bases, leaving 11 bases between the germline ends. The CDR3 consists of 16 residues. Germline V gene data show CDR1 as SGHDT and CDR2 as YYEEEE. The CDR3 sequence: CASSFLAGPNTGELFF. CDR3 bases: TGTGCCAGCAGCTTTTTGGCGGGCCCGAACACCGGGGAGCTGTTTTTT.

The chain uses TRBV2 and TRBJ2-2, with TRBD1 as a possible D gene (6 bases). This CDR3 region has 14 residues. Germline V gene sequence: CDR1 SNHLY, CDR2 FYNNEI. V shed 7 bases and J shed 3 bases, with 12 bases lying between them. Written as DNA, the CDR3 is TGTGCCAGCAAACGGGACACCGACACCGGGGAGCTGTTTTTT. It is translated as CASKRDTDTGELFF.

The chain is built from TRBV2 and TRBJ1-5; 7 bases line up with TRBD1. The CDR3 sequence is 15 residues long. Germline CDR1 reads SNHLY; CDR2 reads FYNNEI. V was pared by 7 bases and J by 5 bases, with 11 bases of the junction left unmatched. CDR3: CASTPNRDRYQPQHF. CDR3 nucleotides: TGTGCCAGCACCCCTAACCGGGACAGATATCAGCCCCAGCATTTT.

The chain uses TRBV4-1 and TRBJ2-1; 8 bases are shared with TRBD1. Germline loops: CDR1 MGHRA, CDR2 YSYEKL. The CDR3 has 13 amino acids. J was trimmed by 6 bases and V by 4 bases; bases with no gene match: 2. The CDR3 reads CASSRTGFNEQFF. In DNA form, the CDR3 reads TGCGCCAGCAGCCGGACAGGGTTCAATGAGCAGTTCTTC.

This rearrangement joins TRBV19 to TRBJ1-1; TRBD1 might be the D (5 bases). The CDR3 loop spans 14 amino acids. V was clipped by 7 bases and J by 1 base, with 13 bases between them. Per germline, CDR1 LNHDA and CDR2 SQIVND (reference sequence). CDR3 sequence reads: CASTPRAGNTEAFF. CDR3 DNA sequence: TGTGCCAGTACGCCCAGGGCAGGGAACACTGAAGCTTTCTTT.

The chain combines TRBV6-6 with TRBJ1-5; TRBD1 aligns across 7 bases. CDR1 is MNHNY and CDR2 is SVGAGI in the germline V gene (reference sequence). Trimming cost V 10 bases and J 7 bases; bases outside gene matches: 16. This CDR3 has 15 amino acids. The CDR3 protein is CAIKPETGSGQPQHF. The DNA for the CDR3 is TGTGCCATCAAACCGGAGACAGGGTCGGGGCAGCCCCAGCATTTT.

V is TRBV5-5 and J is TRBJ1-3; D gene ambiguous. With 4 bases removed from V and 0 bases from J, the gap between germline ends came to 20 bases. The CDR3 has 18 residues. Looked up from germline, CDR1 is SGHKS and CDR2 is YYEKEE (reference sequence). CDR3 in amino acids: CASSREGVGFFSGNTIYF. The CDR3 DNA reads TGTGCCAGCAGCCGCGAGGGCGTTGGGTTTTTCTCTGGAAACACCATATATTTT.

J is TRBJ2-3 and V is TRBV21-1; TRBD1, as called in the table, went unchecked against the DNA. TRBV21-1 represents a pseudogene. The length of the CDR3 is 22 residues. Here the CDR3 DNA reads TGTGCCAGCAGCAAAGAGTTCGTAGGACAGAACTTTTCTATATTACTCACAGATACGCAGTATTTT. Amino acids: CASSKEFVGQNFSILLTDTQYF.

The J gene is TRBJ1-2, the V gene TRBV30, with 7 bases matching TRBD1. The CDR3 sequence is 13 residues long. V shed 0 bases, J shed 4 bases, and the junction held 2 bases outside the gene matches. Looked up from germline, CDR1 is GTSNPN and CDR2 is SVGIG (reference sequence). CDR3 region: CAWSVRDSYGYTF. CDR3 nucleotides: TGTGCCTGGAGTGTACGGGACAGCTATGGCTACACCTTC.

The chain carries TRBV12-3 or TRBV12-4 and TRBJ1-1; 9 positions match TRBD1. V was clipped by 8 bases and J by 1 base; unmatched bases: 2. CDR3 size: 13 residues. The DNA of the CDR3 is TGTGCCAGCGGGACAGGGAGGAACACTGAAGCTTTCTTT. Its translation: CASGTGRNTEAFF.

The V gene is TRBV6-5, the J gene TRBJ1-2; weak D call: TRBD1 (6 bases). This CDR3 is 16 amino acids long. V lost 0 bases to trimming and J lost 2 bases, with 13 bases between them. The V gene's germline CDR1 is MNHEY and CDR2 SVGAGI. CDR3 loop: CASSYSRGTPNYGYTF. The CDR3 coding sequence is TGTGCCAGCAGTTACTCGAGGGGGACACCAAACTATGGCTACACCTTC.

V gene TRBV4-1 combines with J gene TRBJ2-3; weak D call: TRBD2 (6 bases). Germline V CDR1 and CDR2: MGHRA, YSYEKL. V lost 0 bases, J lost 1 base, and 8 bases lay in between. The CDR3 is 15 amino acids. CDR3 amino acids: CASSQDREGTDTQYF. The CDR3 nucleotides read TGCGCCAGCAGCCAAGACAGGGAGGGCACAGATACGCAGTATTTT.

The rearrangement uses TRBV7-2 and TRBJ1-2; no clear D. Deletions cut 8 bases from V and 2 bases from J, with 6 bases between. CDR1 is SGHTA and CDR2 is FQGNSA in the germline V gene. There are 11 residues in the CDR3. This chain's CDR3 is CASGENYGYTF. CDR3 bases: TGTGCCAGCGGAGAGAACTATGGCTACACCTTC.

V is TRBV24-1 and J is TRBJ1-4; D unclear. There are 14 residues in the CDR3. Germline values: CDR1 KGHDR, CDR2 SFDVKD. V was clipped by 4 bases and J by 5 bases, with 10 bases between them. The CDR3 bases are TGTGCCACCAGTGAGCCCCGGGAGAATGAAAAACTGTTTTTT. Its protein is CATSEPRENEKLFF.

This chain links TRBV5-1 with TRBJ2-3, with 8 bases aligning to TRBD1. There are 14 residues in the CDR3. CDR1 and CDR2 from the germline V gene are SGHRS and YFSETQ. J gave up 2 bases and V 6 bases, and 5 bases lay outside the gene matches. Written as DNA, the CDR3 is TGCGCCAGCAACCCGGGACAGGACACAGATACGCAGTATTTT. This translates into CASNPGQDTDTQYF.